The TCR beta chain under discussion was sequenced for a study of blood T cells in healthy people across ages. Study observations and caveats: The study lacked donor CMV status, which possibly confounded expanded clonotype changes. Per million T cells, TCR beta diversity dropped roughly linearly as age increased.

The authors ran a second PCR of roughly 6 to 12 cycles using a sample-barcoded 5' primer and a J-beta primer mix. Every sample gave at least 3 million paired-end reads containing CDR3. TCRdb processed the 5' RACE reads anew with MiXCR; each CDR3 protein has one entry. The profile shows a few hundred thousand distinct CDR3 sequences, roughly 27% of them singletons. A remark on this clonotype: The antigen remains undetermined.

Germline V lookup: CDR1 KGHDR, CDR2 SFDVKD. The CDR3 extends over 20 amino acids. The sample providers were healthy Caucasian people from Russia, aged roughly 6 to 95. The chain is built from TRBV24-1 and TRBJ2-5, with D possibly called TRBD1 or TRBD2 (6 bases each). The better agreement between TRBJ2-1 and the DNA end casts doubt on the J call. What was sequenced was blood. The receptor was derived from a woman aged 70 to 79 in good health. CDR3 nucleotides: TGTGCCACCAAAGGACGGGGGCAGGGGAGTTACGGATTCTACTACAATGAGCAGTTCTTC. It encodes CATKGRGQGSYGFYYNEQFF.